A selection of T cell receptor beta chains follows, all from one sample in a study of blood T cell repertoires in COVID-19. Data came from immunoSEQ multiplex PCR; TCRdb stores just in-frame clones and leaves some out. The data contain roughly 120,000 clones, around 74% of them singletons. The sample taken for sequencing was peripheral blood. The receptor source for this set is a man at least 80 years old with COVID-19, enrolled during active disease. Each CDR3 is given with its conserved first and last residue. D genes are given only for firm matches. Clone size is not always given. Where it is, it says once, few, many or a class for expanded clones.

CDR3 protein	CDR3 DNA	clone size	V gene	J gene	D gene
CASSFNPGQGSEQYF	TGTGCCAGCAGCTTTAATCCCGGACAGGGCAGCGAGCAGTACTTC	once	TRBV7-3	TRBJ2-7	TRBD1
CASSIVPNRVSSYNEQFF	TGTGCCAGTAGTATAGTCCCCAACAGGGTGAGCTCCTACAATGAGCAGTTCTTC	once	TRBV19	TRBJ2-1	.
CASGMTGRETQYF	TGTGCTAGTGGCATGACAGGGCGAGAGACCCAGTACTTC	.	TRBV12-5	TRBJ2-5	TRBD1
CASSLGGGTYEQYF	TGTGCCAGCAGCTTAGGCGGGGGTACCTACGAGCAGTACTTC	.	TRBV7-2	TRBJ2-7	TRBD2
CASSTYFATNEKLFF	TGTGCCAGTAGCACATATTTCGCAACTAATGAAAAACTGTTTTTT	few	TRBV19	TRBJ1-4	.
CASSFDREYEQYF	TGTGCCAGCAGCTTCGACAGGGAGTACGAGCAGTACTTC	.	TRBV7-3	TRBJ2-7	TRBD1
CASSGSGGRGDTQYF	TGCGCCAGCAGCGGTAGCGGGGGGCGGGGAGATACGCAGTATTTT	.	TRBV4-1	TRBJ2-3	TRBD2
CASSPGQGGYGYTF	TGTGCCAGCAGCCCAGGACAGGGGGGCTATGGCTACACCTTC	.	TRBV13	TRBJ1-2	TRBD1
CASSDTGIQETQYF	TGTGCCAGCAGTGACACAGGAATTCAAGAGACCCAGTACTTC	.	TRBV6-6	TRBJ2-5	.
CASIGSGSDQETQYF	TGTGCCAGCATTGGTAGCGGGAGCGATCAAGAGACCCAGTACTTC	.	TRBV28	TRBJ2-5	TRBD2
CASSFFYASGGYTF	TGTGCCAGCAGTTTTTTTTACGCTTCAGGCGGCTACACCTTC	.	TRBV28	TRBJ1-2	.
CASSMARAGGATQYF	TGTGCCAGCAGCATGGCGAGGGCGGGGGGAGCGACCCAGTACTTC	.	TRBV5-6	TRBJ2-5	TRBD2
CASSLAGSGSSYEQYF	TGTGCCAGCAGCTTGGCTGGGTCAGGCAGCTCCTACGAGCAGTACTTC	.	TRBV5-6	TRBJ2-7	.
CASSESYSNQPQHF	TGTGCCAGCAGTGAGTCTTATAGCAATCAGCCCCAGCATTTT	.	TRBV6-1	TRBJ1-5	.
CASSAPRLGGADNEQFF	TGTGCCAGCAGCGCACCCCGACTCGGCGGGGCCGACAATGAGCAGTTCTTC	.	TRBV3-1/TRBV3-2	TRBJ2-1	.
CASSSGQGAQPQHF	TGTGCCAGCAGCTCCGGGCAGGGGGCTCAGCCCCAGCATTTT	few	TRBV6-5	TRBJ1-5	TRBD1
CASSSGQSNYGYTF	TGCGCCAGCAGCTCCGGACAGTCTAACTATGGCTACACCTTC	once	TRBV5-1	TRBJ1-2	.
CASSLSGASNQPQHF	TGCGCCAGCAGCTTGAGCGGGGCTAGCAATCAGCCCCAGCATTTT	.	TRBV5-1	TRBJ1-5	.
CASSPGGRSYEQYF	TGTGCCAGCAGTCCGGGAGGGCGCTCCTACGAGCAGTACTTC	.	TRBV28	TRBJ2-7	TRBD2
CASSVEDSTSTDTQYF	TGTGCCAGCAGCGTAGAAGACAGTACTAGCACAGATACGCAGTATTTT	.	TRBV9	TRBJ2-3	.
CASSPFPGGRAYFGELFF	TGTGCCAGCAGCCCATTCCCCGGCGGGAGGGCCTATTTCGGGGAGCTGTTTTTT	.	TRBV4-2	TRBJ2-2	TRBD2
CASSRGTGPLSGANVLTF	TGTGCCAGCAGCCGAGGGACAGGCCCCTTGAGTGGGGCCAACGTCCTGACTTTC	.	TRBV7-8	TRBJ2-6	TRBD1
CASSLYAGEGNTEAFF	TGTGCCAGCAGTTTATATGCGGGGGAAGGGAACACTGAAGCTTTCTTT	.	TRBV27	TRBJ1-1	.
CASSLDGDGYTF	TGCGCCAGCAGCTTGGACGGGGATGGCTACACCTTC	.	TRBV5-1	TRBJ1-2	.
CASSQAGQGVTGELFF	TGTGCTAGCAGCCAAGCGGGACAGGGAGTCACCGGGGAGCTGTTTTTT	.	TRBV7-7	TRBJ2-2	TRBD1
CASRDRGTLGANVLTF	TGTGCCAGCAGGGACAGGGGGACGTTAGGGGCCAACGTCCTGACTTTC	.	TRBV25-1	TRBJ2-6	TRBD1
CAIQTGTSANEQFF	TGTGCCATCCAAACCGGGACTAGTGCCAATGAGCAGTTCTTC	few	TRBV10-3	TRBJ2-1	TRBD2
CASSLGEGNYGYTF	TGCGCCAGCAGCCTCGGGGAGGGAAACTATGGCTACACCTTC	.	TRBV5-1	TRBJ1-2	.
CASSYGGYNNQPQHF	TGTGCCAGCAGTTACGGGGGCTATAACAATCAGCCCCAGCATTTT	.	TRBV6-2/TRBV6-3	TRBJ1-5	.
CASSLSGQAGYTF	TGTGCCAGCAGCCTCTCCGGACAGGCTGGCTACACCTTC	.	TRBV12-3/TRBV12-4	TRBJ1-2	TRBD1
CASSASTQGRLNGYTF	TGTGCCAGCAGTGCGTCAACACAGGGTCGCTTAAATGGCTACACCTTC	.	TRBV6-1	TRBJ1-2	.
CAVGGRSTDTQYF	TGTGCCGTCGGCGGGCGTAGCACAGATACGCAGTATTTT	.	TRBV30	TRBJ2-3	.
CASSFPTGEGPYEQYF	TGTGCCAGCAGTTTCCCGACAGGGGAGGGCCCCTACGAGCAGTACTTC	.	TRBV28	TRBJ2-7	.
CASSTQTRAGNTIYF	TGTGCCAGCAGTACCCAAACCCGGGCTGGAAACACCATATATTTT	.	TRBV6-5	TRBJ1-3	.
CASSSNKGDGYTF	TGTGCCAGCAGTTCCAACAAGGGGGATGGCTACACCTTC	.	TRBV6-5	TRBJ1-2	.
CAGRQGAAGNTIYF	TGTGCCGGTCGACAGGGGGCTGCTGGAAACACCATATATTTT	.	TRBV7-9	TRBJ1-3	TRBD1
CASSRDTGLAFF	TGTGCCAGCAGTCGGGACACAGGGCTCGCTTTCTTT	.	TRBV2	TRBJ1-1	.
CASSLTGVADTQYF	TGTGCCAGCAGCTTGACAGGGGTGGCAGATACGCAGTATTTT	.	TRBV5-6	TRBJ2-3	TRBD1
CASSPDSYGYTF	TGTGCCAGCTCACCGGACAGTTATGGCTACACCTTC	.	TRBV18	TRBJ1-2	.
CASSQDEPAPDTQYF	TGTGCCAGCAGCCAAGATGAGCCCGCCCCAGATACGCAGTATTTT	.	TRBV4-2	TRBJ2-3	.
CASSVNRGVDEQYF	TGTGCCAGCAGTGTAAACAGGGGAGTGGACGAGCAGTACTTC	.	TRBV2	TRBJ2-7	TRBD1
CAIGAGTYNEQFF	TGTGCCATCGGAGCGGGGACCTACAATGAGCAGTTCTTC	.	TRBV10-3	TRBJ2-1	TRBD2
CASSSPGLLSSYEQYF	TGTGCCAGCAGTTCACCGGGACTTCTGAGCTCCTACGAGCAGTACTTC	.	TRBV27	TRBJ2-7	.
CASSLGRTGGFGYTF	TGTGCCAGCAGCTTGGGGAGGACAGGGGGTTTTGGCTACACCTTC	.	TRBV5-5	TRBJ1-2	TRBD1
CASSPGLAGSGDTQYF	TGTGCCAGCAGCCCGGGACTAGCGGGAAGTGGAGATACGCAGTATTTT	.	TRBV7-9	TRBJ2-3	TRBD2
CASSQTGASSNQPQHF	TGTGCCAGCAGCCAGACAGGGGCCTCAAGCAATCAGCCCCAGCATTTT	.	TRBV14	TRBJ1-5	TRBD1
CASSSLYSFREDDTGELFF	TGTGCCAGCAGCTCGCTATACTCTTTTCGGGAAGATGACACCGGGGAGCTGTTTTTT	.	TRBV5-4	TRBJ2-2	.
CASSQLSGVGNQPQHF	TGTGCCAGCAGTCAACTGTCGGGGGTCGGCAATCAGCCCCAGCATTTT	.	TRBV27	TRBJ1-5	.
CASSSGASGFNEQFF	TGTGCCAGCAGCTCCGGGGCTAGCGGCTTCAATGAGCAGTTCTTC	.	TRBV7-8	TRBJ2-1	TRBD2
CASSARGAGGREQYF	TGTGCCAGCAGTGCCCGGGGGGCGGGAGGGCGCGAGCAGTACTTC	.	TRBV2	TRBJ2-7	TRBD2